The present T cell receptor (beta chain) was sequenced within a study of tumor-infiltrating lymphocytes in glioblastoma multiforme. This CDR3 has 17 amino acids. Trimming stripped 2 bases from V and 0 bases from J, with 11 bases between. Germline values: CDR1 SEHNR, CDR2 FQNEAQ (reference sequence). Three nested ARM-PCR rounds with V-beta and C-beta primers built TCRB libraries. TCRB-specific cDNA synthesis used 0.4 to 0.55 ug of total RNA. TCRdb reanalysed the multiplex PCR reads using MiXCR and keeps one entry per CDR3 protein. The sample includes about 13,000 distinct CDR3 sequences, about 66% of them seen just once. This clonotype appeared many times.

The sample comprised brain tumor tissue. The clonotype was recovered from a male donor with glioblastoma. This sequence joins TRBV7-9 and TRBJ2-6; D is undetermined. CDR3 amino acids: CASSLHDWSSGANVLTF. Written as DNA, the CDR3 is TGTGCCAGCAGCTTACACGACTGGAGCTCTGGGGCCAACGTCCTGACTTTC.